The rows below give T cell receptor beta chains drawn from one sample of a study of read filtering for tumor transcriptome and immune sequencing. TCRdb re-analysed the reads in MiXCR, keeping a single row per CDR3 protein. The table records fewer than 45,000 distinct CDR3 sequences, around 11% of them present only once. The source material was a population of CD138-negative cells sorted from bone marrow. The receptors derive from a donor at least 40 years old with multiple myeloma. CDR3s include the opening cysteine and the closing phenylalanine or tryptophan. Clone size is stated in some rows and not others, as once, few, many or a class when expanded.

V gene: TRBV28; J gene: TRBJ1-1; clone size: many; CDR3 protein: CASSSPHADSFITEAFF
V gene: TRBV11-2; J gene: TRBJ2-1; clone size: many; CDR3 protein: CASSWGGRNEQFF
V gene: TRBV20-1; J gene: TRBJ1-4; clone size: many; CDR3 protein: CSARDLLGRNEKLFF
V gene: TRBV11-2; J gene: TRBJ2-2; clone size: many; CDR3 protein: CASSPTSGVGGELFF
V gene: TRBV12-3/TRBV12-4; J gene: TRBJ2-3; clone size: many; CDR3 protein: CASSLGLPDTQYF
V gene: TRBV20-1; J gene: TRBJ2-3; clone size: many; CDR3 protein: CSAEGQGATDTQYF
V gene: TRBV7-9; J gene: TRBJ1-4; clone size: many; CDR3 protein: CASSPAGVGYEKLFF
V gene: TRBV3-1; J gene: TRBJ2-3; clone size: many; CDR3 protein: CASSQDLAGDDTQYF
V gene: TRBV9; J gene: TRBJ1-5; clone size: many; CDR3 protein: CASSVGSDNNQPQHF
V gene: TRBV5-1; J gene: TRBJ2-7; clone size: many; CDR3 protein: CASSLGGLAGYEQYF
V gene: TRBV11-2; J gene: TRBJ2-1; clone size: many; CDR3 protein: CASTRTRTYNEQFF
V gene: TRBV5-1; J gene: TRBJ1-1; clone size: many; CDR3 protein: CASSPGSGMNTEAFF
V gene: TRBV4-1; J gene: TRBJ1-6; clone size: many; CDR3 protein: CASALLQDGNSPLHF
V gene: TRBV11-3; J gene: TRBJ2-5; clone size: many; CDR3 protein: CASSSSVTGGTQYF
V gene: TRBV7-6; J gene: TRBJ2-6; clone size: many; CDR3 protein: CASSLGASGANVLTF
V gene: TRBV7-6; J gene: TRBJ2-7; clone size: many; CDR3 protein: CASSWRTDSYEQYF
V gene: TRBV20-1; J gene: TRBJ1-5; clone size: many; CDR3 protein: CSATPGSNSNQPQHF
V gene: TRBV7-8; J gene: TRBJ2-2; clone size: few; CDR3 protein: CASSLGVKTGELFF
V gene: TRBV6-1; J gene: TRBJ2-1; clone size: many; CDR3 protein: CASSLSAGRGYNEQFF
V gene: TRBV20-1; J gene: TRBJ2-7; clone size: few; CDR3 protein: CSALYESHEQYF
V gene: TRBV2; J gene: TRBJ2-1; clone size: many; CDR3 protein: CASKAGSSSYNEQFF
V gene: TRBV7-2; J gene: TRBJ2-7; clone size: few; CDR3 protein: CASSSTGTPNQQYF
V gene: TRBV2; J gene: TRBJ2-1; clone size: many; CDR3 protein: CASSVAWLKNEQFF
V gene: TRBV19; J gene: TRBJ2-2; clone size: many; CDR3 protein: CASSIIFGQGGSGELFF
V gene: TRBV9; J gene: TRBJ2-6; clone size: many; CDR3 protein: CASSEDRPGANVLTF
V gene: TRBV4-1; J gene: TRBJ2-3; clone size: many; CDR3 protein: CASSHQPAQGGGAADTQYF
V gene: TRBV28; J gene: TRBJ1-2; clone size: few; CDR3 protein: CATNLQDAANHGYTF
V gene: TRBV3-1; J gene: TRBJ2-7; clone size: few; CDR3 protein: CASSQGPRANEQYF
V gene: TRBV3-1; J gene: TRBJ2-7; clone size: few; CDR3 protein: CASSQGQPSEQYF
V gene: TRBV27; J gene: TRBJ2-5; clone size: many; CDR3 protein: CASSLVDGETQYF
V gene: TRBV7-2; J gene: TRBJ2-7; clone size: many; CDR3 protein: CASSLRSRTYEEQYF
V gene: TRBV11-2; J gene: TRBJ2-1; clone size: many; CDR3 protein: CASSSRGPDYNGQFF
V gene: TRBV6-5; J gene: TRBJ1-2; clone size: many; CDR3 protein: CASSGWGGSYGYTF
V gene: TRBV6-5; J gene: TRBJ2-3; clone size: many; CDR3 protein: CASSLEGPTDTQYF
V gene: TRBV24-1; J gene: TRBJ2-3; clone size: many; CDR3 protein: CATSDLSTGAEQYF
V gene: TRBV7-9; J gene: TRBJ1-1; clone size: many; CDR3 protein: CASSNTVNTEAFF
V gene: TRBV5-4; J gene: TRBJ2-1; clone size: many; CDR3 protein: CASSPGGTSYNEQFF
V gene: TRBV19; J gene: TRBJ2-7; clone size: many; CDR3 protein: CASSIDRRPVPNEQYF
V gene: TRBV27; J gene: TRBJ2-3; clone size: -; CDR3 protein: CAISLGDTQYF
V gene: TRBV7-8; J gene: TRBJ1-5; clone size: many; CDR3 protein: CASSLGRYQPQHF
V gene: TRBV29-1; J gene: TRBJ2-5; clone size: many; CDR3 protein: CSVALVVQETQYF
V gene: TRBV3-1; J gene: TRBJ2-7; clone size: many; CDR3 protein: CASSQVGAANYEQYF
V gene: TRBV5-1; J gene: TRBJ1-4; clone size: many; CDR3 protein: CASSFGTGNEKLFF
V gene: TRBV7-6; J gene: TRBJ2-7; clone size: many; CDR3 protein: CASSLVASGDEQYF
V gene: TRBV19; J gene: TRBJ2-2; clone size: many; CDR3 protein: CASSRQGGSNTGELFF
V gene: TRBV7-2; J gene: TRBJ2-5; clone size: many; CDR3 protein: CASSEGETQYF
V gene: TRBV7-3; J gene: TRBJ2-1; clone size: -; CDR3 protein: CASSWDRRHNEQFF
V gene: TRBV28; J gene: TRBJ1-1; clone size: many; CDR3 protein: CASSLRAGNTEAFF
V gene: TRBV21-1; J gene: TRBJ2-3; clone size: many; CDR3 protein: CASRGRTSPGDTQYF
V gene: TRBV6-1; J gene: TRBJ1-5; clone size: -; CDR3 protein: CASTNRDRGEPQHF
V gene: TRBV11-2; J gene: TRBJ2-6; clone size: many; CDR3 protein: CASSTRTGVNVLTF
V gene: TRBV28; J gene: TRBJ2-5; clone size: few; CDR3 protein: CASSTDGQETQYF
V gene: TRBV11-2; J gene: TRBJ2-1; clone size: -; CDR3 protein: CASRSITGEQFF
V gene: TRBV12-3/TRBV12-4; J gene: TRBJ2-2; clone size: many; CDR3 protein: CASSPRKTGELFF
V gene: TRBV5-5; J gene: TRBJ1-5; clone size: -; CDR3 protein: CASSLQGNSSQPQHF
V gene: TRBV12-3/TRBV12-4; J gene: TRBJ2-1; clone size: many; CDR3 protein: CASSLNRWNEQFF
V gene: TRBV27; J gene: TRBJ2-1; clone size: many; CDR3 protein: CASRQTGGNEQFF
V gene: TRBV5-1; J gene: TRBJ2-7; clone size: many; CDR3 protein: CASSLDVPYEQYF
V gene: TRBV7-2; J gene: TRBJ1-2; clone size: many; CDR3 protein: CASTLSGDPIDNYGYTF